Presented here are 25 T cell receptor beta chains from one specimen sequenced in a study of CD8+CD57+ T cells in acquired aplastic anemia. Investigators profiled TCR beta VDJ and CDR3 from genomic DNA template. TCRdb passed the reads through MiXCR, listing each CDR3 protein once. In the table there are 400,000 to 450,000 distinct CDR3 sequences, 65% to 75% of which are singletons. The sample consisted of sorted CD4+, CD8+, or CD8+CD57+ T cells (not recorded which) from PBMCs. The source of these receptors is a human donor in good health, serving as a control.

This clonotype was counted many times. The CDR3 DNA reads as TGTGCCAGCAGTCGGAACTCTGCCGGGACAGGGGCCTCCTACGAGCAGTACTTC. Protein product: CASSRNSAGTGASYEQYF. V usage is TRBV7-9 and J usage is TRBJ2-7; 10 bases align to TRBD1. The germline V gene encodes CDR1 SEHNR and CDR2 FQNEAQ (reference sequence). V dropped 6 bases and J dropped 0; count of bases not matched to a gene: 14. The CDR3 covers 18 residues.

The V and J genes are TRBV2 and TRBJ1-1; D call uncertain. This CDR3 contains 14 residues. Per germline, CDR1 SNHLY and CDR2 FYNNEI. V was cut by 6 bases and J by 4 bases, with 15 bases left in between. CDR3 nucleotide sequence: TGTGCCAGCAGGAACACGGAGAGGACCACTGAAGCTTTCTTT. Encoded protein: CASRNTERTTEAFF. Using reference TRBV2 and TRBJ1-1 for the parts outside the CDR3, the full variable domain is EPEVTQTPSHQVTQMGQEVILRCVPISNHLYFYWYRQILGQKVEFLVSFYNNEISEKSEIFDDQFSVERPDGSNFTLKIRSTKLEDSAMYFCASRNTERTTEAFFGQGTRLTVV.

In regard to this clonotype: The DNA is omitted, as the CDR3 cannot be located on it reliably, and the CDR3 follows TCRdb's listing. The chain employs TRBV2 and TRBJ1-4; the table gives TRBD1 as D, unverified against the DNA. The CDR3 region is 14 residues in length, termini included. The germline gives CDR1 SNHLY, CDR2 FYNNEI. The CDR3 protein is CASSERGLGYTFVF.

A word on this clonotype: A read error may account for a junction end that differs from germline. The V and J genes are TRBV7-2 and TRBJ2-5; D remains ambiguous. Germline lookup yields CDR1 SGHTA and CDR2 FQGNSA. The CDR3 length is 15 residues. In nucleotides, the CDR3 is TGTGCCGGCGCCACGAGCCTCCCCGGGCAAGCGACCCAGTACTTC. This encodes CAGATSLPGQATQYF.

This clonotype was detected many times. This sequence joins TRBV5-1 and TRBJ2-7; 11 bases line up with TRBD1. Per the germline V gene, CDR1 is SGHRS and CDR2 is YFSETQ. V was pared by 3 bases and J by 5 bases, with 4 bases of the junction left unmatched. There are 14 residues in the CDR3. The CDR3 nucleotides read TGCGCCAGCAGCTCGGGACAGGGGGACAACGAGCAGTACTTC. It codes for CASSSGQGDNEQYF.

This sequence joins TRBV11-2 and TRBJ1-1; the match to TRBD1 covers 9 bases. CDR1 SGHAT and CDR2 FQNNGV come from the germline V gene. Trimming removed 8 bases from V and 4 bases from J; junction bases left unmatched: 8. This CDR3 is built from 14 residues. CDR3 region: CASGGEGQGTEAFF. As DNA, the CDR3 is TGTGCCAGCGGTGGAGAGGGACAGGGCACTGAAGCTTTCTTT.

This sequence joins TRBV9 and TRBJ1-6, with 11 bases fitting TRBD1. CDR1 SGDLS and CDR2 YYNGEE come from the germline V gene. There are 16 residues in the CDR3. V lost 4 bases and J lost 5; bases outside the gene matches: 5. CDR3 loop: CASSPRTGGDNSPLHF. The CDR3 nucleotides are TGTGCCAGCAGCCCCCGGACAGGGGGCGATAATTCACCCCTCCACTTT.

This chain joins TRBV7-9 and TRBJ1-1; D is perhaps TRBD1 (6 bases). This CDR3 is built from 15 residues. The germline V gene encodes CDR1 SEHNR and CDR2 FQNEAQ (reference sequence). The V gene lost 1 base and the J gene lost 4 bases, with 13 bases spanning the gap. DNA for the CDR3: TGTGCCAGCAGCTTAGGGAAGGGGGTGCGCACTGAAGCTTTCTTT. It yields the protein CASSLGKGVRTEAFF.

The chain has TRBV7-3 and TRBJ1-3; D call uncertain. The CDR3 is 13 amino acids. The V gene's germline CDR1 is SGHTA and CDR2 FQGTGA. V was clipped by 8 bases and J by 10 bases, with 18 bases between them. This CDR3 is CASLTESRITIYF. CDR3 DNA: TGTGCCAGCTTGACTGAGTCTAGAATAACCATATATTTT.

As for this clonotype: Likely a read error: the CDR3 ends without its conserved phenylalanine or tryptophan. No DNA is shown, since the ends of the CDR3 on it are uncertain; the CDR3 is the one TCRdb lists. The rearrangement uses TRBV7-9 and TRBJ1-6; the table's D call, TRBD1, has no DNA check behind it. The germline V gene encodes CDR1 SEHNR and CDR2 FQNEAQ (reference sequence). The CDR3 length is 13 residues, termini included. This chain's CDR3 is CASTGRRPSTSRQ.

This chain joins TRBV25-1 and TRBJ2-7; D is ambiguous. V dropped 3 bases and J dropped 3 bases, with 6 bases sitting between them. Germline CDR1 reads MGHDK; CDR2 reads SYGVNS. This CDR3 comprises 12 residues. CDR3 nucleotides: TGTGCCAGCAGTGACGACTTCTACGAGCAGTACTTC. Residues: CASSDDFYEQYF.

This clonotype was seen many times. The CDR3 loop reads CASSLGGGPTGELFF. CDR3 nucleotide sequence: TGCGCCAGCAGCTTGGGCGGCGGGCCCACCGGGGAGCTGTTTTTT. This chain connects TRBV5-1 to TRBJ2-2; maybe TRBD2 (5 bases). The V end was cut by 0 bases, the J end by 4 bases, with 10 bases between. This CDR3 has 15 residues. Germline-derived CDR1 and CDR2 are SGHRS and YFSETQ.

This clonotype was seen many times. CDR3 bases: TGTGCCAGCAGCGCTCCGGGACAGCAGAACACTGAAGCTTTCTTT. This gives the protein CASSAPGQQNTEAFF. V gene TRBV3-1 combines with J gene TRBJ1-1, with 7 bases that match TRBD1. V shed 5 bases, J shed 1 base, and the junction held 7 bases outside the gene matches. The germline CDR1 and CDR2 sequences are LGHDT and YNNKEL (reference sequence). The CDR3 extends over 15 amino acids. The full variable domain, rest sourced from reference TRBV3-1 and TRBJ1-1, is DTAVSQTPKYLVTQMGNDKSIKCEQNLGHDTMYWYKQDSKKFLKIMFSYNNKELIINETVPNRFSPKSPDKAHLNLHINSLELGDSAVYFCASSAPGQQNTEAFFGQGTRLTVV.

J is TRBJ1-6 and V is TRBV7-8; D unclear. This CDR3 has 17 amino acids. V lost 1 base and J lost 13, with 23 bases in between. Germline loops: CDR1 SGHVS, CDR2 FQNEAQ. The CDR3 protein is CASSLDKGTDTQYPLHF. Written as DNA, the CDR3 is TGTGCCAGCAGCTTAGACAAGGGTACAGATACGCAGTATCCCCTCCACTTT.

The V gene is TRBV14, the J gene TRBJ1-2; D is perhaps TRBD1 (5 bases). CDR1 is SGHDN and CDR2 is FVKESK in the germline V gene. Deletions cut 5 bases from V and 13 bases from J, with 20 bases between. The CDR3 has 13 residues. In DNA, the CDR3 is TGTGCCAGCAGCTCGATCAGGGAGTTGAGCAGCACCTTC. Amino acid sequence: CASSSIRELSSTF.

V usage is TRBV7-2 and J usage is TRBJ2-3, with D perhaps TRBD1 (6 bases). Per germline, CDR1 SGHTA and CDR2 FQGNSA. The CDR3 spans 15 residues. Trimming took off 3 bases at V and 15 bases at J, with 25 bases between the two ends. The DNA of the CDR3 is TGTGCCAGCAGCTTGGCCTCTGGGGGCAACGTCCTGACTTATTTT. It translates to CASSLASGGNVLTYF.

The table lists this clonotype with many counts. The V call is TRBV9, the J call TRBJ2-7; 8 bases agree with TRBD2. Trimming took 4 bases from V and 2 from J; bases not matched to a gene: 14. The CDR3 runs 17 residues. The germline gives CDR1 SGDLS, CDR2 YYNGEE. The CDR3 spells CASSQLPERGFTYEQYF. For the CDR3, the DNA is TGTGCCAGCAGCCAACTCCCTGAGCGGGGGTTTACCTACGAGCAGTACTTC.

A few counts support this clonotype. The rearrangement uses TRBV11-1 and TRBJ2-5, with 7 bases aligning to TRBD1. CDR3 length: 18 residues. Unmatched junction bases numbered 15, after V lost 0 bases and J lost 5 bases. Germline V gene data show CDR1 as SGHAT and CDR2 as FQDESV (reference sequence). CDR3 residues: CASSLAKSTGSRRETQYF. In DNA, the CDR3 is TGTGCCAGCAGCTTAGCAAAGTCGACAGGGAGTCGAAGGGAGACCCAGTACTTC.

This clonotype was recorded many times. This chain uses TRBV5-4 with TRBJ2-3; TRBD1 aligns across 7 bases. This CDR3 has 15 residues. V was clipped by 2 bases and J by 2 bases; unmatched bases: 5. Germline V gene sequence: CDR1 SGHNT, CDR2 YYREEE (reference sequence). CDR3 coding DNA: TGTGCCAGCAGCTTAGAGGGACAGTTCACAGATACGCAGTATTTT. Protein sequence: CASSLEGQFTDTQYF. The full variable domain, rest sourced from reference TRBV5-4 and TRBJ2-3, is ETGVTQSPTHLIKTRGQQVTLRCSSQSGHNTVSWYQQALGQGPQFIFQYYREEENGRGNFPPRFSGLQFPNYSSELNVNALELDDSALYLCASSLEGQFTDTQYFGPGTRLTVL.

This clonotype was recorded a few times. Because the CDR3 is missing its conserved closing phenylalanine or tryptophan, this is likely a read error. The chain couples TRBV15 to TRBJ2-4, with D perhaps matching TRBD1 (6 bases). The CDR3 has 13 amino acids. The V and J ends lost 0 bases and 13 bases respectively, with 13 bases between them. Germline loops: CDR1 LNHNV, CDR2 YYDKDF (reference sequence). The CDR3, as DNA: TGTGCCACCAGCAGAGATCGACAGGCCACGCAGTACCTC. Translating gives CATSRDRQATQYL.

Concerning this clonotype: Its ends do not fully match the called genes, so a read error is possible. This chain uses TRBV7-3 with TRBJ1-2, with D perhaps matching TRBD1 (5 bases). Looked up from germline, CDR1 is SGHTA and CDR2 is FQGTGA. The CDR3 has 14 amino acids. The CDR3 DNA is TGTGCCAGCAGCCTGACCAGGAGTGAGCAGGGCTTCAGGTTC. Encoded protein: CASSLTRSEQGFRF.

The CDR3 nucleotides are TGTGCCAGCAGCACAAACAGGGATGGCTACACCTTC. Amino acids: CASSTNRDGYTF. The chain uses TRBV5-4 and TRBJ1-2, with a tentative D call TRBD1 (6 bases). Germline loops: CDR1 SGHNT, CDR2 YYREEE (reference sequence). V lost 4 bases and J lost 6, with 10 bases in between. CDR3 size: 12 residues.

As to this clonotype: A much bigger clone sits one base away, suggesting this may be a read error. This chain uses TRBV9 with TRBJ2-7, with D perhaps TRBD2 (6 bases). Trimming took 4 bases from V and 7 from J, leaving 15 bases between them. This CDR3 has 13 residues. From germline, CDR1 is SGDLS and CDR2 YYNGEE. The CDR3 is CASSLRGVHEQYF. The CDR3 coding sequence is TGTGCCAGCAGCTTGCGCGGGGTACATGAGCAGTACTTC. Variable domain in full (rest from reference TRBV9 and TRBJ2-7): DSGVTQTPKHLITATGQRVTLRCSPRSGDLSVYWYQQSLDQGLQFLIQYYNGEERAKGNILERFSAQQFPDLHSELNLSSLELGDSALYFCASSLRGVHEQYFGPGTRLTVT.

About this clonotype: No conserved phenylalanine or tryptophan is present at the end of the CDR3, so a read error is the likely explanation. Because the CDR3's place on the DNA is in doubt, the DNA is left out and the CDR3 is given as listed by TCRdb. The gene calls are TRBV7-8 and TRBJ1-2; TRBD1, as called in the table, went unchecked against the DNA. The CDR3 region is 13 residues in length, termini included. CDR1 SGHVS and CDR2 FQNEAQ come from the germline V gene. CDR3 residues: CASSPGRFSGNTI.

A remark on this clonotype: A read error may produce the germline difference seen at one junction end. The V call is TRBV7-2, the J call TRBJ1-2; D call uncertain. CDR1 is SGHTA and CDR2 is FQGNSA in the germline V gene. The CDR3 runs 13 residues. DNA of the CDR3: TGTGCCAGCAGCTTAGCCGAGGCCTCAGATAACACGTTC. Translated, it gives CASSLAEASDNTF. Drawing the rest from reference TRBV7-2 and TRBJ1-2, the complete variable domain is GAGVSQSPSNKVTEKGKDVELRCDPISGHTALYWYRQSLGQGLEFLIYFQGNSAPDKSGLPSDRFSAERTGGSVSTLTIQRTQQEDSAVYLCASSLAEASDNTFGSGTRLTVV.